This entry features one T cell receptor (beta chain) sequence. This sample is part of a study of blood T cell repertoires in COVID-19. The wider study: The study drew acute and convalescent COVID-19 samples from the United States, Italy and Spain.

Measured with immunoSEQ multiplex PCR; TCRdb has only the in-frame clones, and not every one. The top ten hold about 3.9% of the sample, which has tens of thousands of clones, approximately 83% seen once. V shed 0 bases and J shed 4 bases, with 12 bases lying between them. This CDR3 comprises 15 residues. The germline V gene encodes CDR1 LNHDA and CDR2 SQIVND (reference sequence). Sequenced sample: peripheral blood. This chain links TRBV19 with TRBJ1-1; D remains unclear. The origin of this receptor is a woman aged 55-69 years with acute or convalescent COVID-19. The CDR3 sequence is CASSIEVGVVTEAFF. The CDR3 DNA reads as TGTGCCAGTAGTATAGAGGTCGGTGTCGTCACTGAAGCTTTCTTT.